Below, 7 T cell receptor beta chains from the same sample are listed, as sequenced in a study of breast tumors, draining lymph nodes, adjacent tissues. TCRdb analysed the multiplex PCR reads with MiXCR anew, one entry per CDR3 protein. There are around 290,000 distinct CDR3 sequences in the sample; roughly 30% occur only once, and under 1.2% lies in the top ten. Breast cancer patients provided tissue from their axillary draining lymph nodes. Sequenced material: axillary lymph node tissue. These receptors were taken from a female donor with breast cancer. Some clones in this sample may be carry-over from other donors' samples.

There are many counts of this clonotype. CDR3 coding DNA: TGTGCCAGCAGCTTGGATCCGGGTGCGATCTATGGCTACACCTTC. It yields the protein CASSLDPGAIYGYTF. The rearrangement links TRBV5-5 to TRBJ1-2; the D is unclear. CDR1 and CDR2 from the germline V gene are SGHKS and YYEKEE (reference sequence). The CDR3 is made up of 15 amino acids. The V end lost 0 bases, the J end lost 4 bases, and 13 bases lay between the germline ends.

On this clonotype itself: A much larger clone sits a single nucleotide away, making a read error possible. The CDR3 does not close with the conserved phenylalanine or tryptophan, likely indicating a read error. V gene TRBV7-8 combines with J gene TRBJ2-2; D is tentatively TRBD1 or TRBD2 (5 bases each). The CDR3 contains 16 residues. The ends were cut back, 8 bases at V and 3 bases at J, with 19 bases in the middle. CDR1 SGHVS and CDR2 FQNEAQ come from the germline V gene. The CDR3 DNA is TGTGCCAGCCGAGGGGCCCCCACAGCGGACACCGGGGAGCTGTTTGTT. This sequence encodes CASRGAPTADTGELFV.

This clonotype was seen many times. The rearrangement uses TRBV2 and TRBJ2-7; maybe TRBD1 (6 bases). Germline lookup yields CDR1 SNHLY and CDR2 FYNNEI. The CDR3 extends over 13 amino acids. Trimming stripped 8 bases from V and 2 bases from J, with 13 bases between. In nucleotides, the CDR3 is TGTGCCAGCCCTGGGGACACTCCCTACGAGCAGTACTTC. Protein product: CASPGDTPYEQYF.

This clonotype was picked up many times. The junction does not match germline at one end; this may be a read error. The chain joins TRBV7-7 to TRBJ2-1; TRBD2 matches at 9 bases. From germline, CDR1 is SSHAT and CDR2 FNYEAQ (reference sequence). CDR3 length: 13 residues. The chain's CDR3 is CASSRGRGGEQFF. The CDR3 DNA is TGTGCTAGCAGTCGCGGGAGGGGTGGGGAGCAGTTCTTC.

The sample holds many counts of this clonotype. This sequence joins TRBV20-1 and TRBJ2-1; TRBD2 aligns across 12 bases. The J segment lost 7 bases and the V segment lost 4 bases, leaving 5 bases of the junction unmatched. The CDR3 is 14 amino acids. CDR1 DFQATT and CDR2 SNEGSKA come from the germline V gene (reference sequence). The CDR3 loop is CSATSGRASNEQFF. DNA for the CDR3: TGCAGTGCTACTAGCGGGAGGGCCAGTAATGAGCAGTTCTTC.

This clonotype was seen repeatedly, ten times or more. The chain couples TRBV11-3 to TRBJ2-5, with TRBD2 identical over 9 bases. From germline, CDR1 is SGHNT and CDR2 YENEEA. V was pared by 4 bases and J by 7 bases, with 13 bases of the junction left unmatched. The CDR3 runs 16 residues. The CDR3 reads CASSSTLAGTSGTQYF. The CDR3 nucleotides read TGTGCCAGCAGCTCGACGCTAGCGGGGACCTCCGGGACCCAGTACTTC. The full variable domain, rest sourced from reference TRBV11-3 and TRBJ2-5, is EAGVVQSPRYKIIEKKQPVAFWCNPISGHNTLYWYLQNLGQGPELLIRYENEEAVDDSQLPKDRFSAERLKGVDSTLKIQPAELGDSAVYLCASSSTLAGTSGTQYFGPGTRLLVL.

This clonotype was found many times. The V call is TRBV29-1, the J call TRBJ1-1; D is ambiguous. Trimming removed 8 bases from V and 6 bases from J, with 4 bases in between. The V gene's germline CDR1 is SQVTM and CDR2 ANQGSEA. This CDR3 spans 8 amino acids. This CDR3 reads CSSPEAFF. In DNA, the CDR3 is TGCAGCAGCCCTGAAGCTTTCTTT.